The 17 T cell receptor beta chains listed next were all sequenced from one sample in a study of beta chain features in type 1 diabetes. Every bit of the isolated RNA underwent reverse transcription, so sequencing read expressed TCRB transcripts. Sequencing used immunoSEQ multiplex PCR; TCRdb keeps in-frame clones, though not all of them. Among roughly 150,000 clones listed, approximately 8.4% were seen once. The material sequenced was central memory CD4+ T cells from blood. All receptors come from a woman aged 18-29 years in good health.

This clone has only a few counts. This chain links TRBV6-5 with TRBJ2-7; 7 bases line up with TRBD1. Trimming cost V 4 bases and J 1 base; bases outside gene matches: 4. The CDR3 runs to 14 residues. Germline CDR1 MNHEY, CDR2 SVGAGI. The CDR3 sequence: CASSFGTASYEQYF. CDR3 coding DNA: TGTGCCAGCAGTTTCGGGACAGCTTCCTACGAGCAGTACTTC.

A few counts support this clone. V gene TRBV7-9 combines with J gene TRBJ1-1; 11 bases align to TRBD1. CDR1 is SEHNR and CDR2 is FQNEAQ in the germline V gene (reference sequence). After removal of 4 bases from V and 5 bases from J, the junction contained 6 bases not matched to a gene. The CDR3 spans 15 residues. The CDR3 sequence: CASSSPGTGGTEAFF. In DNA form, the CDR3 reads TGTGCCAGCAGCTCCCCCGGGACAGGGGGTACTGAAGCTTTCTTT.

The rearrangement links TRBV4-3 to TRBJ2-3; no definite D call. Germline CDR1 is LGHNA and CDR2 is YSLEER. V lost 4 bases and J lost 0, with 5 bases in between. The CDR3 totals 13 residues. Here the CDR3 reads CASSPTSTDTQYF. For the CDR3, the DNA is TGCGCCAGCAGCCCCACTAGCACAGATACGCAGTATTTT.

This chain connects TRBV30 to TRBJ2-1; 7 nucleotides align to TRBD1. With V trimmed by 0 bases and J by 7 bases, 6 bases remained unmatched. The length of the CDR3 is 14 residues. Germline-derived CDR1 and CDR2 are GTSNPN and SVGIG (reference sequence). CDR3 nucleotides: TGTGCCTGGAGTGTTAGACAGGGATTTAATGAGCAGTTCTTC. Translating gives CAWSVRQGFNEQFF.

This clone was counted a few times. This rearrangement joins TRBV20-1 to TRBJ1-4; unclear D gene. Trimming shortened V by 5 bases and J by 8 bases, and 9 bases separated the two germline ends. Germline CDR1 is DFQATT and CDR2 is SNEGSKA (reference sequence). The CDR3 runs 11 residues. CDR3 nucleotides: TGCAGTGCTGCAGGAGGAGAAAAACTGTTTTTT. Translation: CSAAGGEKLFF.

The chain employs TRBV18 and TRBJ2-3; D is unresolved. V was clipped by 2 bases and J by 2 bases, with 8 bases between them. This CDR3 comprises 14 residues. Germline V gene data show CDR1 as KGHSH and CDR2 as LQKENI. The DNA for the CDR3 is TGTGCCAGCTCACCAGAGAGATACACAGATACGCAGTATTTT. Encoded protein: CASSPERYTDTQYF.

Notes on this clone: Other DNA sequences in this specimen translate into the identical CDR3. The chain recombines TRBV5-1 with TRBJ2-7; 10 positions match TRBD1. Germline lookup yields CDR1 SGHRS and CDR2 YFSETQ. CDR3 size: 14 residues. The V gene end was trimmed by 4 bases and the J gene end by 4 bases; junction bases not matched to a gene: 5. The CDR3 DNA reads TGCGCCAGCAGCCCCGGACAGGGGGGGTACGAGCAGTACTTC. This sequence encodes CASSPGQGGYEQYF.

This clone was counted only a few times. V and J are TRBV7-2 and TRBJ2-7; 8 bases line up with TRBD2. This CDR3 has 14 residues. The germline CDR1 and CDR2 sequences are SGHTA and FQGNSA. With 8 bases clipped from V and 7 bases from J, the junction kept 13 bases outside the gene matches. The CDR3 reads CASSPGGAGGEQYF. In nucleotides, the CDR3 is TGTGCCAGCTCCCCAGGAGGGGCGGGGGGAGAGCAGTACTTC. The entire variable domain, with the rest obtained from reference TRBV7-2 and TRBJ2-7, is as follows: GAGVSQSPSNKVTEKGKDVELRCDPISGHTALYWYRQSLGQGLEFLIYFQGNSAPDKSGLPSDRFSAERTGGSVSTLTIQRTQQEDSAVYLCASSPGGAGGEQYFGPGTRLTVT.

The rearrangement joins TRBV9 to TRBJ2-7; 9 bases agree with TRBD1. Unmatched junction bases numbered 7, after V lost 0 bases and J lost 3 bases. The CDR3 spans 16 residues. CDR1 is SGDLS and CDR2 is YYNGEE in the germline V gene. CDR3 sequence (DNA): TGTGCCAGCAGCGTAGCCGGGACAGGGAGCTTCTACGAGCAGTACTTC. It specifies CASSVAGTGSFYEQYF.

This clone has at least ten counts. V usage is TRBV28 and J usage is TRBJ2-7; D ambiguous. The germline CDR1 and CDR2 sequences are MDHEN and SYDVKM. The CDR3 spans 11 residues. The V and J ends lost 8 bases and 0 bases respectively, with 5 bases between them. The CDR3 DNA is TGTGCCAGCGGAGTCTCCTACGAGCAGTACTTC. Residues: CASGVSYEQYF.

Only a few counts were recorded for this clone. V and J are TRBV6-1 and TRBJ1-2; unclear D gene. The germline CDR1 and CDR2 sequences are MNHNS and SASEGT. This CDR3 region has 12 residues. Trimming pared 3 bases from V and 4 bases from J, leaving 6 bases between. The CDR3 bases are TGTGCCAGCAGTGAGGCCCTCTATGGCTACACCTTC. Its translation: CASSEALYGYTF.

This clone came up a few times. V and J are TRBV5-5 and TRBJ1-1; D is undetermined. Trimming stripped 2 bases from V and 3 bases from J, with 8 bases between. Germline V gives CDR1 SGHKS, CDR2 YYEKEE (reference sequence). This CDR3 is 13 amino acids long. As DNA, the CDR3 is TGTGCCAGCAGCTTATCCGGGGACACTGAAGCTTTCTTT. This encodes CASSLSGDTEAFF.

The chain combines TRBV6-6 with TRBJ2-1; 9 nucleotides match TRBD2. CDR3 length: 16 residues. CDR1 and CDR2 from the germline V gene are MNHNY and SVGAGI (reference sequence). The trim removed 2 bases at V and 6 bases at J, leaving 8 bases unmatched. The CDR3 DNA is TGTGCCAGCAGTTACAACCCGGGCGGGGGGGGCAATGAGCAGTTCTTC. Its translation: CASSYNPGGGGNEQFF.

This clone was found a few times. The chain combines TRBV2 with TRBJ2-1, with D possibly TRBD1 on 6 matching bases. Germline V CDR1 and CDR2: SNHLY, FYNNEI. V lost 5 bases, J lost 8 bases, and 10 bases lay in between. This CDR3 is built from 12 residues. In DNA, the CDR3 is TGTGCCAGCAGTAAACAGGGCGATGAGCAGTTCTTC. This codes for CASSKQGDEQFF.

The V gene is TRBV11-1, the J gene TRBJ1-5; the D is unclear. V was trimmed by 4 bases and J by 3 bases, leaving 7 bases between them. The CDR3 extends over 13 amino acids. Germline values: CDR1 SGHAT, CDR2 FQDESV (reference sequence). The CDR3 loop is CASSWRHNQPQHF. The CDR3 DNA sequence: TGTGCCAGCAGCTGGCGGCACAATCAGCCCCAGCATTTT.

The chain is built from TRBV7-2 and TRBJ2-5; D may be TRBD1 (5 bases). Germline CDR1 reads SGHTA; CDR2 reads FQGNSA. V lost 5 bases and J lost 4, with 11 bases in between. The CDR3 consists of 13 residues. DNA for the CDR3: TGTGCCAGCAGCCTTCAGGGTAGAGAGACCCAGTACTTC. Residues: CASSLQGRETQYF.

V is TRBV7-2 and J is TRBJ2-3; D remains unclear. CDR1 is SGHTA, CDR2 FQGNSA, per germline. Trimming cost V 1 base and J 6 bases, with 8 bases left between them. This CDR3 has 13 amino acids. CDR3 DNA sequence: TGTGCCAGCAGCTTAGGGGCAAGGGATACGCAGTATTTT. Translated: CASSLGARDTQYF.